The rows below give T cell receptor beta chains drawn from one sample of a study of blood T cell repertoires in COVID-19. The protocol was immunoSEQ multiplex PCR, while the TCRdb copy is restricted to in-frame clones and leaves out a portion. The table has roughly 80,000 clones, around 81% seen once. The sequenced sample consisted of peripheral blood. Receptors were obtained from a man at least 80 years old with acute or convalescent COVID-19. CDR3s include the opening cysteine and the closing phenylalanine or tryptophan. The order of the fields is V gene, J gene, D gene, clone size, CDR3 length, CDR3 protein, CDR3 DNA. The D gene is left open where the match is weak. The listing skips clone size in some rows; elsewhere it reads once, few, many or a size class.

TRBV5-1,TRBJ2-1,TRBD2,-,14,CASSSLAGANEQFF,TGCGCCAGCAGCTCTCTAGCGGGAGCGAATGAGCAGTTCTTC
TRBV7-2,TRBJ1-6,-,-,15,CASSLARDFYSPLHF,TGTGCCAGCAGCTTAGCCCGGGACTTCTATTCACCCCTCCACTTT
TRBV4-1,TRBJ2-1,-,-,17,CASSHPEGESSYNEQFF,TGCGCCAGCAGCCATCCCGAAGGGGAAAGCTCCTACAATGAGCAGTTCTTC
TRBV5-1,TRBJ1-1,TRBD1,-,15,CASSLADRGWTEAFF,TGCGCCAGCAGCTTGGCCGACAGGGGATGGACTGAAGCTTTCTTT
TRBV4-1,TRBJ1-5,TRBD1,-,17,CASSPGTGGWRNQPQHF,TGCGCCAGCAGCCCCGGGACAGGGGGCTGGAGGAATCAGCCCCAGCATTTT
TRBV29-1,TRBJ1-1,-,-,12,CSSRGGNTEAFF,TGCAGCTCCCGAGGCGGGAACACTGAAGCTTTCTTT
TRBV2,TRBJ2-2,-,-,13,CASRDRRAGELFF,TGTGCCAGCAGGGACAGACGGGCCGGGGAGCTGTTTTTT
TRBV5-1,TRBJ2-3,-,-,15,CASSLAAGGTDTQYF,TGCGCCAGCAGCTTGGCGGCAGGAGGGACAGATACGCAGTATTTT
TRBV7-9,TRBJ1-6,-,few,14,CASSLIQRNSPLHF,TGTGCCAGCAGCTTAATACAGAGAAATTCACCCCTCCACTTT
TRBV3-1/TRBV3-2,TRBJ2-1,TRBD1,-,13,CASSQVQGAHYLF,TGTGCCAGCAGCCAAGTTCAGGGGGCCCATTACCTCTTC
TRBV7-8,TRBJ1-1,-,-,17,CASSLAQGTPKNTEAFF,TGTGCCAGCAGCTTAGCGCAGGGGACACCTAAGAACACTGAAGCTTTCTTT
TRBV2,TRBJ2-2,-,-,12,CASTQGTGELFF,TGTGCCAGTACACAGGGAACCGGGGAGCTGTTTTTT
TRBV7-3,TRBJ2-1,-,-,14,CASSLAGVNNEQFF,TGTGCCAGCAGCTTAGCAGGGGTAAACAATGAGCAGTTCTTC
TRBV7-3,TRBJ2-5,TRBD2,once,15,CASSPDGGGRETQYF,TGTGCCAGCAGCCCCGACGGGGGGGGCAGAGAGACCCAGTACTTC
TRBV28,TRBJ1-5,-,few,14,CAGSRVNGLEPQHF,TGTGCCGGTTCCAGGGTTAACGGGCTGGAGCCCCAGCATTTT
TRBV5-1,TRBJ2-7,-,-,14,CASSLGTPPHEQYF,TGCGCCAGCAGCTTGGGGACACCGCCTCACGAGCAGTACTTC
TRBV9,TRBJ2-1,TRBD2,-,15,CASSVEPSGNNEQFF,TGTGCCAGCAGCGTAGAACCTAGCGGAAACAATGAGCAGTTCTTC
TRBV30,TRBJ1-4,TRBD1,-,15,CAWTGLQGGNEKLFF,TGTGCCTGGACCGGCCTACAGGGGGGGAATGAAAAACTGTTTTTT
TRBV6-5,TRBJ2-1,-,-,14,CASRPSRLSGEQFF,TGTGCCAGCAGACCATCCCGACTTAGTGGAGAGCAGTTCTTC
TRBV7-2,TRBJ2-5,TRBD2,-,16,CASSQGTSGSWKTQYF,TGTGCCAGCAGTCAAGGGACTAGCGGGAGTTGGAAGACCCAGTACTTC
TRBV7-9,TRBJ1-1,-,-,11,CASSYQAEAFF,TGTGCCAGCAGCTACCAGGCTGAAGCTTTCTTT
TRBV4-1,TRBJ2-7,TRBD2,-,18,CASSQRATGSGSIYEQYF,TGCGCCAGCAGCCAACGGGCCACGGGTAGCGGGAGTATTTACGAGCAGTACTTC
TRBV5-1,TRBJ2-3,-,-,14,CASSPQADTDTQYF,TGCGCCAGCAGCCCGCAGGCTGACACAGATACGCAGTATTTT
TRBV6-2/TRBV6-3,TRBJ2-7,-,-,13,CASSDDRPYEQYF,TGTGCCAGCAGCGATGACAGGCCCTACGAGCAGTACTTC
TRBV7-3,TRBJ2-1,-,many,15,CASSLGREAYNEQFF,TGTGCCAGCAGCCTCGGGCGGGAAGCCTACAATGAGCAGTTCTTC
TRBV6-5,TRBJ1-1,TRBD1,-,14,CASNLRGLGAEAFF,TGTGCCAGCAATCTCAGGGGGCTAGGCGCTGAAGCTTTCTTT
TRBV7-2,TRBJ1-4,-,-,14,CASSLNFRNEKLFF,TGTGCCAGCAGCTTAAACTTTCGAAATGAAAAACTGTTTTTT
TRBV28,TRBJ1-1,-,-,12,CASSLFHTEAFF,TGTGCCAGCAGTCTCTTTCACACTGAAGCTTTCTTT
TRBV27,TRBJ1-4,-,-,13,CASRTYSNEKLFF,TGTGCCAGCAGAACCTACTCTAATGAAAAACTGTTTTTT
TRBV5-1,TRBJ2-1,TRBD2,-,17,CASSSGLSSGSTFEQFF,TGCGCCAGCAGCTCCGGACTATCTAGCGGGAGCACTTTTGAGCAGTTCTTC
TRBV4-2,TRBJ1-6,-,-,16,CASSQDRGGYNSPLHF,TGTGCCAGCAGCCAAGATCGCGGCGGCTATAATTCACCCCTCCACTTT
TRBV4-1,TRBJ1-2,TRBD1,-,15,CASSPGTAAIYGYTF,TGCGCCAGCAGCCCTGGGACAGCAGCCATCTATGGCTACACCTTC
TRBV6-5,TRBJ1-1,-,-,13,CASSKSGQSEAFF,TGTGCCAGCAGTAAGTCAGGACAGAGTGAAGCTTTCTTT
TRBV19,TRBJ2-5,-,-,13,CASNRNREETQYF,TGTGCCAGTAATAGGAACAGGGAAGAGACCCAGTACTTC
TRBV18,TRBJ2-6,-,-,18,CASSPEGSSVPGANVLTF,TGTGCCAGCTCACCAGAGGGCAGCTCTGTACCTGGGGCCAACGTCCTGACTTTC
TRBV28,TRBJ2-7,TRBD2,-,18,CASSSRTSGRAKSYEQYF,TGTGCCAGCAGTTCCCGGACTAGCGGGAGGGCGAAATCCTACGAGCAGTACTTC
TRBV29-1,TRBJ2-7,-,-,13,CSGKGAHQSEQYF,TGCAGCGGAAAAGGGGCCCACCAGAGCGAGCAGTACTTC
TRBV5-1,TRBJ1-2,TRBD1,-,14,CASRGQGANYGYTF,TGCGCCAGCAGGGGACAGGGGGCGAACTATGGCTACACCTTC
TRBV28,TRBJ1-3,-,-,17,CASSSPFQLQGSDTIYF,TGTGCCAGCAGTTCTCCATTCCAGTTACAGGGCTCTGACACCATATATTTT